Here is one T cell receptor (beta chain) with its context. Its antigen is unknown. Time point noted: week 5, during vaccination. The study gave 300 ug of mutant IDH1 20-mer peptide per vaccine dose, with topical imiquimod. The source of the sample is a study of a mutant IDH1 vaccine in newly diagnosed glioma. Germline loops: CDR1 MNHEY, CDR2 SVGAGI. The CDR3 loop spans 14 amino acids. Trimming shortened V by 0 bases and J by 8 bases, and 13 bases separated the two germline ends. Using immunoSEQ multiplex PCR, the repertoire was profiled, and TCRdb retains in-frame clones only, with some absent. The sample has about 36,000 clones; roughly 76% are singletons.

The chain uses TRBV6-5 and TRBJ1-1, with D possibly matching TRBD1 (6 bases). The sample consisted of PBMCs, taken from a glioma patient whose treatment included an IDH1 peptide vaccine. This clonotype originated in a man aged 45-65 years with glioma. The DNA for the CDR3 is TGTGCCAGCAGTTACTCGAGGGGGGGTCTCGAAGCTTTCTTT. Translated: CASSYSRGGLEAFF.